These 11 T cell receptor beta chains were sequenced from one sample in a study of CD8 T cells in ankylosing spondylitis. One entry per CDR3 protein results from TCRdb running MiXCR on the 5' RACE reads. The table lists fewer than 550,000 distinct CDR3 sequences, roughly 5.3% of them singletons. These TCRs' antigens remain unknown. Points from the study as a whole: A TCR beta motif made of about eight highly homologous variants seemed typical of ankylosing spondylitis blood.

Sequencing used blood, either unsorted or a sorted T cell fraction (not recorded which). The receptors originated from a male donor with ankylosing spondylitis.

This clonotype has ten or more counts. The chain carries TRBV20-1 and TRBJ2-5; the match to TRBD2 covers 12 bases. Germline V gene data show CDR1 as DFQATT and CDR2 as SNEGSKA (reference sequence). V dropped 6 bases and J dropped 4; count of bases not matched to a gene: 6. This CDR3 has 14 amino acids. The CDR3 protein is CSAPRLAGAETQYF. The CDR3 nucleotides read TGCAGTGCGCCCCGACTAGCGGGGGCAGAGACCCAGTACTTC.

This clonotype was picked up many times. This sequence joins TRBV5-1 and TRBJ2-7; D unresolved. Looked up from germline, CDR1 is SGHRS and CDR2 is YFSETQ. CDR3 size: 13 residues. V lost 4 bases and J 3 bases, leaving 11 bases between the germline ends. This CDR3 reads CASSLEYFYEQYF. Here the CDR3 DNA reads TGCGCCAGCAGCCTAGAATATTTCTACGAGCAGTACTTC.

This clonotype was found many times. The chain recombines TRBV27 with TRBJ2-5; D is unresolved. The CDR3 totals 14 residues. V dropped 5 bases and J dropped 4 bases, with 14 bases sitting between them. Germline-derived CDR1 and CDR2 are MNHEY and SMNVEV (reference sequence). The CDR3 loop reads CASSLGGRIETQYF. In DNA form, the CDR3 reads TGTGCCAGCAGTCTGGGCGGTAGGATAGAGACCCAGTACTTC.

This clonotype was counted at least ten times. The chain couples TRBV20-1 to TRBJ1-1; possible D gene TRBD1, 5 bases. This CDR3 comprises 14 residues. The germline gives CDR1 DFQATT, CDR2 SNEGSKA (reference sequence). The V end was cut by 4 bases, the J end by 4 bases, with 16 bases between. CDR3 amino acids: CSAKGGDEGTEAFF. The CDR3 DNA is TGCAGTGCTAAGGGCGGGGACGAGGGCACTGAAGCTTTCTTT.

There are a few counts of this clonotype. This chain joins TRBV9 and TRBJ2-7, with TRBD2 identical over 9 bases. From germline, CDR1 is SGDLS and CDR2 YYNGEE. The CDR3 is made up of 13 amino acids. With V trimmed by 3 bases and J by 6 bases, 4 bases remained unmatched. CDR3 bases: TGTGCCAGCAGCGCAGGACTAGCGATCGAGCAGTACTTC. Translating gives CASSAGLAIEQYF.

This clonotype has ten or more counts. The chain employs TRBV20-1 and TRBJ2-5, with TRBD2 as a possible D gene (5 bases). This CDR3 region has 10 residues. CDR1 and CDR2 from the germline V gene are DFQATT and SNEGSKA (reference sequence). V lost 5 bases and J lost 7, with 8 bases in between. The CDR3 DNA is TGCAGTGCTTCGGAGGTGACCCAGTACTTC. This encodes CSASEVTQYF.

This clonotype occurred many times. The V and J genes are TRBV5-1 and TRBJ2-1; D is unresolved. The CDR3 spans 15 residues. CDR1 and CDR2 from the germline V gene are SGHRS and YFSETQ. V was clipped by 0 bases and J by 3 bases, with 10 bases between them. The CDR3, as DNA: TGCGCCAGCAGCTTGGAATCGTCAGTCTACAATGAGCAGTTCTTC. It encodes CASSLESSVYNEQFF.

This clonotype was detected ten times or more. The chain recombines TRBV20-1 with TRBJ2-7; a possible D gene is TRBD1 (6 bases). The CDR3 length is 13 residues. Germline V CDR1 and CDR2: DFQATT, SNEGSKA (reference sequence). Trimming removed 5 bases at V and 3 bases at J, with 14 bases between. CDR3 in amino acids: CSASGEIFYEQYF. DNA for the CDR3: TGCAGTGCTTCAGGGGAAATATTCTACGAGCAGTACTTC.

The sample holds many counts of this clonotype. Here the CDR3 DNA reads TGCGCCAGCAGTCGGAACGGCCTATCACGGGGAGATACGCAGTATTTT. It codes for CASSRNGLSRGDTQYF. The rearrangement links TRBV5-1 to TRBJ2-3, with D possibly being TRBD2 (5 bases). This CDR3 has 16 residues. CDR1 is SGHRS and CDR2 is YFSETQ in the germline V gene. Trimming took 5 bases from V and 5 from J, leaving 21 bases between them.

The table lists this clonotype with many counts. J is TRBJ2-7 and V is TRBV12-3 or TRBV12-4, with D hard to call. The CDR3 covers 13 residues. Trimming cost V 7 bases and J 2 bases, with 12 bases left between them. The CDR3 sequence: CASTIRGTYEQYF. CDR3 nucleotides: TGTGCCAGCACTATCCGAGGTACCTACGAGCAGTACTTC.

This clonotype was seen only a few times. V is TRBV14 and J is TRBJ2-7; 9 nucleotides align to TRBD1. V lost 2 bases to trimming and J lost 5 bases; unmatched junction nucleotides: 7. Germline CDR1 is SGHDN and CDR2 is FVKESK. The length of the CDR3 is 15 residues. The CDR3 sequence: CASSQLNRGQDEQYF. CDR3 nucleotides: TGTGCCAGCAGCCAACTAAACAGGGGGCAGGACGAGCAGTACTTC.